This T cell receptor beta chain emerged from a study of early T cells in non-severe SARS-CoV-2 infection. For the study at large: With bulk RNA from unsorted whole blood as input, sequencing yielded unpaired chains. Regarding the study as a whole: VDJdb matching favored anti-spike CD8 responses, missing private and CD4 specificities.

cDNA molecules, individually, were tagged with unique molecular identifiers. TCRdb used MiXCR to reprocess the 5' RACE reads, holding one entry per CDR3 protein. The data contain approximately 58,000 distinct CDR3 sequences, approximately 6.2% of them seen just once; the ten biggest clones take up about 3.9%. The V and J ends lost 3 bases and 1 base, in that order; junction bases with no gene match: 1. CDR3 size: 14 residues. CDR1 and CDR2 (germline): SNHLY, FYNNEI. This clonotype showed up many times. Its antigen is as yet unknown. The source of this sequence is an adult who was a healthcare worker with PCR-confirmed SARS-CoV-2 infection or an uninfected control (not recorded which). The specimen was whole blood. The rearrangement joins TRBV2 to TRBJ2-7; 9 bases fit TRBD1. CDR3 bases: TGTGCCAGCAGTGAGGGGACAGGGTCCTACGAGCAGTACTTC. Amino acid sequence: CASSEGTGSYEQYF.